The rows below give T cell receptor beta chains drawn from one sample of a study of identical twins. One entry per CDR3 protein results from TCRdb running MiXCR on the 5' RACE reads. The sample lists 450,000 to 600,000 distinct CDR3 sequences, around 20% occurring once. The same sample was also used in a study of yellow fever vaccine responses in identical twins.

Sequencing used CD4+ T cells sorted from blood. These receptors were collected from a woman between 18 and 30 years old in good health. The CDR3 runs from the conserved cysteine through the conserved F or W. Each record gives: D gene, V gene, CDR3 length, CDR3 protein. A D gene is named only where the DNA matches it firmly.

>TRBD2|TRBV6-1|15
CASRFSGRGSYEQYF
>-|TRBV20-1|15
CSARDPIAPWDEQYF
>-|TRBV2|11
CASMSQETQYF
>-|TRBV10-3|15
CAISDIAQSTDTQYF
>-|TRBV24-1|15
CATSDSDRNNQPQHF
>-|TRBV5-1|18
CASSLAVNFGRALGEQFF
>TRBD1|TRBV2|16
CASSLYGQGRDNEQFF
>TRBD2|TRBV10-2|14
CASTRERGAYEQYF
>-|TRBV7-3|15
CASRANMGATGELFF
>-|TRBV3-1|18
CASSQGQLSSTTATEAFF
>-|TRBV24-1|15
CATSDFTAYQETQYF
>-|TRBV6-2/TRBV6-3|17
CASSYPELRGNTDTQYF
>TRBD2|TRBV5-1|15
CASSLTSGSRNEQFF
>TRBD2|TRBV12-3/TRBV12-4|13
CASRRGLDHEQYF
>-|TRBV2|13
CASRRERQETQYF
>TRBD2|TRBV20-1|16
CSARDEVAGAHYEQYF
>TRBD1|TRBV20-1|14
CSAKPGGNTDTQYF
>TRBD2|TRBV7-8|15
CASSQGLARSYEQYF
>TRBD2|TRBV20-1|13
CSASGGYPDTQYF
>-|TRBV15|13
CATSGTSTDTQYF
>-|TRBV6-1|15
CASSDRPPGGETQYF
>TRBD2|TRBV12-3/TRBV12-4|15
CASSLTLAESNEQFF
>-|TRBV2|15
CASTPTTSSENIQYF
>TRBD1|TRBV5-8|16
CASSLGTGGSTGELFF
>TRBD1|TRBV5-6|13
CASSYGQGDGYTF
>TRBD2|TRBV19|13
CASSGTRTYEQYF
>-|TRBV2|10
CASRLHEQFF
>-|TRBV5-1|15
CASSLLAAPDNEQFF
>TRBD2|TRBV11-2|18
CASSPVPGGLADYNEQFF
>-|TRBV28|14
CASSGNRAPYEQYF
>-|TRBV2|13
CASKQGNTGELFF
>TRBD1|TRBV25-1|16
CASSVPDRGANYGYTF
>TRBD1|TRBV5-1|16
CASSLVSRGLTDTQYF
>-|TRBV5-1|14
CASTAGGVGEKLFF
>-|TRBV10-3|15
CAISPRDGTYNEQFF
>-|TRBV15|14
CATTRGGTLNEQFF
>TRBD2|TRBV12-3/TRBV12-4|15
CASSFASGAYNEQFF
>-|TRBV7-3|13
CASSLTPTDTQYF
>TRBD2|TRBV5-1|16
CASSRTSGIDGNEQFF
>-|TRBV9|16
CASSVPGPSWDEKLFF
>-|TRBV10-3|14
CATEPGPMNTEAFF
>-|TRBV7-7|13
CASSLGSGNEQFF
>-|TRBV5-1|16
CASSAGHRVSGNTIYF
>-|TRBV15|13
CATSRDEGDEAFF
>-|TRBV20-1|12
CSAGGRTDTQYF
>-|TRBV27|17
CASSLYPLQGSSYEQYF
>-|TRBV24-1|16
CATSDPHERSYNEQFF
>-|TRBV4-2|17
CASSAFRGLSVQETQYF